A single sample is the source of the 17 T cell receptor beta chains below, sequenced in a study of shared clonotypes between healthy human individuals. The method was immunoSEQ multiplex PCR; TCRdb's version includes in-frame clones alone and lacks a portion of them. The sample holds 2 million to 2.5 million clones, nearly 97% seen once. Sequenced material: naive CD4+ T cells sorted from blood. Subset meaning: CD45RA+ positively selected. These TCRs come from a man aged 18 to 30 in good health.

The rearrangement joins TRBV7-2 to TRBJ2-5; either TRBD1 or TRBD2 may fit D (5 bases each). Trimming removed 4 bases at V and 0 bases at J, with 6 bases between. Germline CDR1 SGHTA, CDR2 FQGNSA. The CDR3 is made up of 13 amino acids. The CDR3 DNA follows: TGTGCCAGCAGCTCGGGACACCAAGAGACCCAGTACTTC. Translating it yields CASSSGHQETQYF.

To note about this clone: The sample holds other DNA sequences that translate to the same CDR3. This rearrangement joins TRBV30 to TRBJ1-5; TRBD1 matches at 12 bases. Germline V gene data show CDR1 as GTSNPN and CDR2 as SVGIG (reference sequence). This CDR3 has 14 residues. V lost 3 bases, J lost 6 bases, and 3 bases stayed unmatched. The CDR3 DNA follows: TGTGCCTGGAGGGGACAGGGGGCCGGTCAGCCCCAGCATTTT. This codes for CAWRGQGAGQPQHF.

On this clone itself: This CDR3 is also generated by other DNA sequences in the sample. The rearrangement links TRBV27 to TRBJ1-1, with D perhaps matching TRBD1 (5 bases). V lost 2 bases and J lost 5, with 9 bases in between. CDR1 MNHEY and CDR2 SMNVEV come from the germline V gene (reference sequence). This CDR3 has 13 amino acids. The CDR3 loop is CASSLQGGTEAFF. The CDR3 DNA sequence: TGTGCCAGCAGTTTACAGGGTGGGACTGAAGCTTTCTTT.

This chain links TRBV10-3 with TRBJ1-4; D possibly corresponds to TRBD1 (5 bases). Trimming took 4 bases from V and 8 from J, leaving 14 bases between them. The CDR3 spans 14 residues. CDR1 and CDR2 (germline): ENHRY, SYGVKD. CDR3 sequence reads: CAISVGAEEEKLFF. The CDR3 bases are TGTGCCATCAGTGTAGGGGCAGAGGAGGAAAAACTGTTTTTT.

J is TRBJ1-2 and V is TRBV14; no firm D call. Trimming pared 4 bases from V and 6 bases from J, leaving 12 bases between. The CDR3 has 13 residues. Germline assignment: CDR1 SGHDN and CDR2 FVKESK. CDR3 DNA sequence: TGTGCCAGCAGCCCCCGGATTAGGGATGGCTACACCTTC. Residues: CASSPRIRDGYTF.

The chain couples TRBV19 to TRBJ1-3; no definite D call. Trimming left V 8 bases short and J 0 bases short, with 8 bases between. The CDR3 spans 13 residues. The germline V gene has CDR1 LNHDA and CDR2 SQIVND (reference sequence). The CDR3 region is CASQKPSGNTIYF. CDR3 sequence (DNA): TGTGCCAGTCAGAAACCCTCTGGAAACACCATATATTTT.

This sequence joins TRBV10-3 and TRBJ2-7; D not certain. From germline, CDR1 is ENHRY and CDR2 SYGVKD. Trimming stripped 6 bases from V and 0 bases from J, with 12 bases between. The CDR3 has 14 amino acids. The chain's CDR3 is CAISRGVSSYEQYF. The CDR3 DNA reads TGTGCCATCAGCCGTGGAGTGTCCTCCTACGAGCAGTACTTC.

This sequence joins TRBV7-2 and TRBJ1-2, with D perhaps TRBD1 (5 bases). V was cut by 3 bases and J by 8 bases, with 22 bases left in between. The V gene's germline CDR1 is SGHTA and CDR2 FQGNSA. CDR3 length equals 16 residues. The CDR3 nucleotides are TGTGCCAGCAGCTTGTTCAGTGGGCAGGGCGTCGGAGGCTACACCTTC. Its protein is CASSLFSGQGVGGYTF.

J is TRBJ1-5 and V is TRBV2; 7 bases fit TRBD1. The CDR3 is 15 amino acids. Unmatched junction bases numbered 12, after V lost 7 bases and J lost 6 bases. Germline V gene lookup returns CDR1 SNHLY and CDR2 FYNNEI. Here the CDR3 DNA reads TGTGCCAGCACCAGAGACAGGGAGCGCACTCAGCCCCAGCATTTT. The encoded protein is CASTRDRERTQPQHF.

The rearrangement joins TRBV7-2 to TRBJ1-2, with TRBD1 identical over 9 bases. V shed 5 bases, J shed 5 bases, and the junction held 9 bases outside the gene matches. The CDR3 totals 15 residues. The germline gives CDR1 SGHTA, CDR2 FQGNSA. In DNA form, the CDR3 reads TGTGCCAGCAGCACGCAATCCGGGACAGGGTATGGCTACACCTTC. It is translated as CASSTQSGTGYGYTF.

The rearrangement uses TRBV5-6 and TRBJ2-2, with TRBD2 matching 10 bases. Looked up from germline, CDR1 is SGHDT and CDR2 is YYEEEE. Trimming cost V 4 bases and J 4 bases; bases outside gene matches: 4. CDR3 length: 15 amino acids. For the CDR3, the DNA is TGTGCCAGCAGCATTAGCGGGAGGAGCACCGGGGAGCTGTTTTTT. Its protein product is CASSISGRSTGELFF.

This clone appeared a few times. The V call is TRBV5-1, the J call TRBJ2-4, with 8 bases matching TRBD1. Germline V gene sequence: CDR1 SGHRS, CDR2 YFSETQ. The CDR3 covers 14 residues. With 4 bases clipped from V and 6 bases from J, the junction kept 6 bases outside the gene matches. Written as DNA, the CDR3 is TGCGCCAGCAGCCTGGGACAGGCAGGAAACATTCAGTACTTC. This sequence encodes CASSLGQAGNIQYF.

This rearrangement joins TRBV6-1 to TRBJ1-1; maybe TRBD1 (5 bases). Germline V gene data show CDR1 as MNHNS and CDR2 as SASEGT. The V gene lost 4 bases and the J gene lost 1 base, with 10 bases spanning the gap. The CDR3 has 14 residues. The CDR3 DNA reads TGTGCCAGCAGTGCGACGGGGGGGAACACTGAAGCTTTCTTT. Its translation: CASSATGGNTEAFF.

This clone appeared a single time. The rearrangement joins TRBV5-1 to TRBJ1-3; D unclear. The CDR3 has 14 residues. V dropped 3 bases and J dropped 8 bases, with 15 bases sitting between them. The germline CDR1 and CDR2 sequences are SGHRS and YFSETQ. CDR3 in amino acids: CASSSTGGWDTIYF. In DNA form, the CDR3 reads TGCGCCAGCAGCTCGACCGGCGGTTGGGACACCATATATTTT.

The chain carries TRBV19 and TRBJ2-3, with D perhaps TRBD1 or TRBD2 (5 bases each). CDR1 and CDR2 from the germline V gene are LNHDA and SQIVND (reference sequence). V dropped 4 bases and J dropped 3 bases, with 14 bases sitting between them. The CDR3 contains 15 residues. The CDR3 loop is CASSRRGPGTDTQYF. The CDR3 region has the DNA TGTGCCAGTAGTAGAAGGGGACCTGGGACAGATACGCAGTATTTT.

This clone was counted a single time. The gene calls are TRBV19 and TRBJ1-4; 8 positions agree with TRBD1. Germline V gene data show CDR1 as LNHDA and CDR2 as SQIVND (reference sequence). With 5 bases clipped from V and 8 bases from J, the junction kept 7 bases outside the gene matches. The CDR3 has 14 residues. The CDR3 is CASSVGQGTEKLFF. In DNA form, the CDR3 reads TGTGCCAGTAGTGTTGGACAGGGAACCGAAAAACTGTTTTTT.

As for this clone: Different DNA sequences within this sample yield the same CDR3. The rearrangement joins TRBV7-2 to TRBJ1-5, with D possibly matching TRBD1 (6 bases). Trimming left V 4 bases short and J 5 bases short, with 12 bases between. Germline V gene sequence: CDR1 SGHTA, CDR2 FQGNSA. The CDR3 spans 14 residues. CDR3: CASSSRGGDQPQHF. The CDR3 bases are TGTGCCAGCAGCTCCAGGGGAGGAGATCAGCCCCAGCATTTT.